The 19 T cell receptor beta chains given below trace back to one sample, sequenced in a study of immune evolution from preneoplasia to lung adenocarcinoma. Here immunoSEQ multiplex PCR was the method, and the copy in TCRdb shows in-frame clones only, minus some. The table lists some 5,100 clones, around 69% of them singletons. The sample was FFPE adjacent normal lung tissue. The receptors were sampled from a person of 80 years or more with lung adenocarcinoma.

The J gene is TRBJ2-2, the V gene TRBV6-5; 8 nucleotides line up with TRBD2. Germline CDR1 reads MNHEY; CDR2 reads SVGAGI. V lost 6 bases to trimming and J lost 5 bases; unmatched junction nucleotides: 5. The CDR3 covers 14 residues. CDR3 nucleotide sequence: TGTGCCAGCAGAGATTCGGGGGGGACCGGGGAGCTGTTTTTT. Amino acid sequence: CASRDSGGTGELFF.

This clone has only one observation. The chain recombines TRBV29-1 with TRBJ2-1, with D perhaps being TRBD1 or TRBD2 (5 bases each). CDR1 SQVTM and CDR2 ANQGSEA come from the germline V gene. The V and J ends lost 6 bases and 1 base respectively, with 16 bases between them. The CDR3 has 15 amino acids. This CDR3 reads CSVKKGSGSYNEQFF. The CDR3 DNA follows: TGCAGCGTGAAAAAGGGGAGTGGGTCCTACAATGAGCAGTTCTTC.

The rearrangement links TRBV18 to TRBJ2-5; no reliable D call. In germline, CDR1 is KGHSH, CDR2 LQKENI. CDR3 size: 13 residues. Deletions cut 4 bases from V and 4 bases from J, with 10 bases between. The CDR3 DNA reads TGTGCCAGCTCACACGCAGTCTTAGAGACCCAGTACTTC. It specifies CASSHAVLETQYF.

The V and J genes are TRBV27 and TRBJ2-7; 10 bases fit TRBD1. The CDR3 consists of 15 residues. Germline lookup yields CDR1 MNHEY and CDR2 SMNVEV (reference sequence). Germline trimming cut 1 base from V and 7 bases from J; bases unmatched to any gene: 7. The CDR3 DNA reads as TGTGCCAGCAGTTTATTAGGGGGACAGGGGAGAGAGCAGTACTTC. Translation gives CASSLLGGQGREQYF.

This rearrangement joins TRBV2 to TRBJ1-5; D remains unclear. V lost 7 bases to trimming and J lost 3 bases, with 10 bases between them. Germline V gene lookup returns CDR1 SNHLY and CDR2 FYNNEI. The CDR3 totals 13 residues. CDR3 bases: TGTGCCAGCAAGCGGGATATCAATCAGCCCCAGCATTTT. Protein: CASKRDINQPQHF.

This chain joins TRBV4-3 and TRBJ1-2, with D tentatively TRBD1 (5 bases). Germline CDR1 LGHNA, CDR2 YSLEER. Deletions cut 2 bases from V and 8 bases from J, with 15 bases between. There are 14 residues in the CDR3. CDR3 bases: TGCGCCAGCAGCCAATGGGGGGAGGATAGCGGCTACACCTTC. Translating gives CASSQWGEDSGYTF.

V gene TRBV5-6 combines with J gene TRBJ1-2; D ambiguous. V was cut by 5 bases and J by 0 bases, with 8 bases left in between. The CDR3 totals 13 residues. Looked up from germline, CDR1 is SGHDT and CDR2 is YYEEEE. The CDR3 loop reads CASRPVANYGYTF. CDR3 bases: TGTGCCAGCAGACCGGTAGCTAACTATGGCTACACCTTC.

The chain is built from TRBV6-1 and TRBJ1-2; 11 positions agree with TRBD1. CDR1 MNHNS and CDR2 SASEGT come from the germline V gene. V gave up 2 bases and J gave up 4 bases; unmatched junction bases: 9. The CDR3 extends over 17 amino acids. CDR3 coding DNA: TGTGCCAGCAGTGAACAGGGGACAGGGGGTGTAAGCTATGGCTACACCTTC. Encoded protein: CASSEQGTGGVSYGYTF.

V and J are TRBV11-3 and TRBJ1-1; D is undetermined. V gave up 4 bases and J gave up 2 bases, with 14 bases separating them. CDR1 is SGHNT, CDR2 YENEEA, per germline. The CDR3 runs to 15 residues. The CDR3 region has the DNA TGTGCCAGCAGCTACCGACGGACGGTAAACACTGAAGCTTTCTTT. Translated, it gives CASSYRRTVNTEAFF.

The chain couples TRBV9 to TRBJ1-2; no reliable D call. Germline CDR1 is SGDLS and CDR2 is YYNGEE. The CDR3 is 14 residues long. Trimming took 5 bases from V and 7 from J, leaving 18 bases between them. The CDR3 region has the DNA TGTGCCAGCAGGAATCAGGTGCCGGTAGGTGGCTACACCTTC. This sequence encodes CASRNQVPVGGYTF.

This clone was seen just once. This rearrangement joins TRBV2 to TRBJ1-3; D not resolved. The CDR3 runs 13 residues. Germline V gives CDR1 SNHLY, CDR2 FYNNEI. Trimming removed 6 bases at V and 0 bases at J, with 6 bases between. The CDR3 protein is CASRKVSGNTIYF. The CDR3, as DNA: TGTGCCAGCAGGAAGGTCTCTGGAAACACCATATATTTT. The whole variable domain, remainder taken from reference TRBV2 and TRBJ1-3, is EPEVTQTPSHQVTQMGQEVILRCVPISNHLYFYWYRQILGQKVEFLVSFYNNEISEKSEIFDDQFSVERPDGSNFTLKIRSTKLEDSAMYFCASRKVSGNTIYFGEGSWLTVV.

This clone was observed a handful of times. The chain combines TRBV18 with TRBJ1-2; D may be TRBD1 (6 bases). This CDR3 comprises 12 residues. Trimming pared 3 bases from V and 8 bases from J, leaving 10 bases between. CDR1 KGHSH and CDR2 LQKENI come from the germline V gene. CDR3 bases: TGTGCCAGCTCACCGTCAGGGGAAGGCTACACCTTC. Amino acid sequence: CASSPSGEGYTF.

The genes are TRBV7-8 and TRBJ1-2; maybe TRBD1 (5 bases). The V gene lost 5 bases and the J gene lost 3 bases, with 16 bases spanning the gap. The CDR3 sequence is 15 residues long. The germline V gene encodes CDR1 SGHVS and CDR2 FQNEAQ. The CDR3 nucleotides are TGTGCCAGCAGCCCAAACCGGGGGGGTTACTATGGCTACACCTTC. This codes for CASSPNRGGYYGYTF.

The chain's CDR3 is CASSVSPTSNEQYF. The DNA of the CDR3 is TGTGCCAGCAGTGTGAGCCCCACGTCGAACGAGCAGTACTTC. J is TRBJ2-7 and V is TRBV27; D not certain. The CDR3 has 14 residues. CDR1 and CDR2 from the germline V gene are MNHEY and SMNVEV (reference sequence). Trimming removed 5 bases at V and 5 bases at J, with 16 bases between.

In DNA form, the CDR3 reads TGCAGCGTTGGCACAGACGCAGATACGCAGTATTTT. Translated: CSVGTDADTQYF. The chain employs TRBV29-1 and TRBJ2-3; D is uncertain. This CDR3 spans 12 amino acids. Germline values: CDR1 SQVTM, CDR2 ANQGSEA. V was shortened by 4 bases and J by 4 bases, with 9 bases between the two germline ends.

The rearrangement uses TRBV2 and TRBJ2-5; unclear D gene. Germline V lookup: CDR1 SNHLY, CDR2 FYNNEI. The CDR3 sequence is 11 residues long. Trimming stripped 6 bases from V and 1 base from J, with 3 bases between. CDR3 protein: CASRLQETQYF. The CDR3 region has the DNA TGTGCCAGCAGGCTCCAAGAGACCCAGTACTTC.

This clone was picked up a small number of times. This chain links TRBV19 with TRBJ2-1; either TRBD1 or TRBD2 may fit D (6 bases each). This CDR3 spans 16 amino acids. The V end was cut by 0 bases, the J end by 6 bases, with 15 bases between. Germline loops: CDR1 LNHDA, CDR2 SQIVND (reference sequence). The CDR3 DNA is TGTGCCAGTAGTATAGATCACGAGGGGGACTCCAATGAGCAGTTCTTC. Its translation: CASSIDHEGDSNEQFF.

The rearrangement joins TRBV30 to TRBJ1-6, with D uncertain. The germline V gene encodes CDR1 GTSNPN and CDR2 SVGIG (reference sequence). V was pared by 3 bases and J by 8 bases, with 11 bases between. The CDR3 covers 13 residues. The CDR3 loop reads CAWSRTVDSPLHF. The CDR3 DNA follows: TGTGCCTGGAGCCGGACTGTCGATTCACCCCTCCACTTT. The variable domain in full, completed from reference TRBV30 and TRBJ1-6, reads SQTIHQWPATLVQPVGSPLSLECTVEGTSNPNLYWYRQAAGRGLQLLFYSVGIGQISSEVPQNLSASRPQDRQFILSSKKLLLSDSGFYLCAWSRTVDSPLHFGNGTRLTVT.

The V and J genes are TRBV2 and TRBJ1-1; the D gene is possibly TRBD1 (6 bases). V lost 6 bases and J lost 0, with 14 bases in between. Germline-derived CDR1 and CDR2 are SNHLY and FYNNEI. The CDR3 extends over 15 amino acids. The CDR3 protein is CASRTSQGMNTEAFF. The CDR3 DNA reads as TGTGCCAGCAGGACGTCGCAGGGGATGAACACTGAAGCTTTCTTT.